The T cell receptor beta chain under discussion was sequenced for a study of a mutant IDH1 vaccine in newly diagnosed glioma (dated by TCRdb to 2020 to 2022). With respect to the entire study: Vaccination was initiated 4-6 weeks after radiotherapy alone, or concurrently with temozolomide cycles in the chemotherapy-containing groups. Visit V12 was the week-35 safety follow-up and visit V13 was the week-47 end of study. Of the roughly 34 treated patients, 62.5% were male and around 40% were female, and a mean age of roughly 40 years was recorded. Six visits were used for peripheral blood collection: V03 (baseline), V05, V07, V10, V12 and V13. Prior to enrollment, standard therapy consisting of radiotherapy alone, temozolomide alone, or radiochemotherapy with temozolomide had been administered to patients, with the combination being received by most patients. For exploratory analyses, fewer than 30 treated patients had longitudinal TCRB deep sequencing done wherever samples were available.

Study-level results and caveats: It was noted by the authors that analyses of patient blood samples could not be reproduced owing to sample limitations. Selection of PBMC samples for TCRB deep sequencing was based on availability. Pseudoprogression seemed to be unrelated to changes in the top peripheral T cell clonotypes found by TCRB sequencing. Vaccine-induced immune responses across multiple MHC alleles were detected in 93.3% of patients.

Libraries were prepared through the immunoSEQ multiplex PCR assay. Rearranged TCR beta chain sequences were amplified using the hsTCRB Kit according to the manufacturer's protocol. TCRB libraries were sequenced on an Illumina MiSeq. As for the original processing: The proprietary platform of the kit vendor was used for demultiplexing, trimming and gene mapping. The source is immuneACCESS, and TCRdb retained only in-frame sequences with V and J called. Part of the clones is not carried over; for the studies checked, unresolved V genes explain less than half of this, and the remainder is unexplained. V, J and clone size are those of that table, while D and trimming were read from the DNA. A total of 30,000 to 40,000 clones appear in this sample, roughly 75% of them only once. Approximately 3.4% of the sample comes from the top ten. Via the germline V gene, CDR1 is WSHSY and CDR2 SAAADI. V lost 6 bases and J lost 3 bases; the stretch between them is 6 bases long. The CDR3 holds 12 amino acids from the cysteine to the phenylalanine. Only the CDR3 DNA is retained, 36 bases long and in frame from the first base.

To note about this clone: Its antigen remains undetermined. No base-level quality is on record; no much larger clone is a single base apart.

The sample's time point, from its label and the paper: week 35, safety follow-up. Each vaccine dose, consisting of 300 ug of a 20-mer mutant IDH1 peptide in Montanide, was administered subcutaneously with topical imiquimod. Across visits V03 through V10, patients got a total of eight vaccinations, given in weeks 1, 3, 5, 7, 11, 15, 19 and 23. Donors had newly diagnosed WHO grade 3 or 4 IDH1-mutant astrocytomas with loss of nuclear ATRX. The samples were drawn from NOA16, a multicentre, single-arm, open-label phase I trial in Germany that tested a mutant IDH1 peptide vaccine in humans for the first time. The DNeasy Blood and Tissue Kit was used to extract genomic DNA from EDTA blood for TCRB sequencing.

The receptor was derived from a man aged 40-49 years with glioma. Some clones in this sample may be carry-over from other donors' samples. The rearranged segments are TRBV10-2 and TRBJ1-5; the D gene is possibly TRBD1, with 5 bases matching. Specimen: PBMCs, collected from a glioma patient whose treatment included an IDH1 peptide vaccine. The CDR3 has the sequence CASRDNNQPQHF. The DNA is TGCGCCAGCAGGGACAACAATCAGCCCCAGCATTTT.